The present T cell receptor (beta chain) was sequenced within a study of OX40 agonist ivuxolimab in advanced cancers. At the level of the study: Dose-escalation patients were diagnosed with hepatocellular carcinoma, melanoma, renal cell cancer or head and neck cancer. Past anti-PD-1, anti-PD-L1 or anti-CTLA-4 therapy was accepted, and 40% had received some. Overall study findings and caveats: Dose levels from 0.1 to 3.0 mg/kg saw CD4+ and CD8+ blood T cells expand clonally by week 6.

To note about this clone: Its cognate antigen is unknown.

TCRdb keeps only in-frame clones here, not all; method: immunoSEQ multiplex PCR. Of some 70,000 clones in the sample, more than 85% were seen once. CDR3 size: 15 residues. Trimming cost V 3 bases and J 2 bases, with 12 bases left between them. Germline V lookup: CDR1 PRHDT, CDR2 FYEKMQ (reference sequence). The source of this sequence is an adult with an advanced solid tumor such as melanoma, head and neck, liver or kidney cancer. This sample comprised CD4+ or CD8+ T cells sorted from blood, obtained in a trial of the OX40 agonist ivuxolimab. The V gene is TRBV13, the J gene TRBJ2-3; D not certain. CDR3 sequence (DNA): TGTGCCAGCAGCTTGACACCCAGATTCACAGATACGCAGTATTTT. Translation gives CASSLTPRFTDTQYF.